This T cell receptor beta chain was documented in a study of shared clonotypes between healthy human individuals. How the authors handled the data: From ImmunoSEQ came sequences covering only the junction and carrying no quality scores, so filtering differed. Sequencing used immunoSEQ multiplex PCR; TCRdb keeps in-frame clones, though not all of them. Clone size and the V and J calls come from that table; the DNA yielded D and trimming. The sample consists of approximately 2,000,000 clones, approximately 90% of them appearing once. Division of CD4+ cells produced a CD45RA+ naive subset and a CD45RA-negative memory subset. J gave up 14 bases and V 6 bases, and 13 bases lay outside the gene matches. This CDR3 is built from 14 residues. CDR1 and CDR2 from the germline V gene are MNHEY and SVGAGI.

The TCR originated in a man between 18 and 35 years old in good health. Some clones in this sample may be carry-over from other donors' samples. The J gene is TRBJ1-4, the V gene TRBV6-5, with 9 bases matching TRBD1. Sequenced input: naive CD4+ T cells from PBMCs. The subset was: CD45RA+ positively selected. This chain's CDR3 is CASSQPNAGTGLFF. The CDR3 nucleotides are TGTGCCAGCAGCCAACCGAATGCCGGGACAGGGCTGTTTTTT.